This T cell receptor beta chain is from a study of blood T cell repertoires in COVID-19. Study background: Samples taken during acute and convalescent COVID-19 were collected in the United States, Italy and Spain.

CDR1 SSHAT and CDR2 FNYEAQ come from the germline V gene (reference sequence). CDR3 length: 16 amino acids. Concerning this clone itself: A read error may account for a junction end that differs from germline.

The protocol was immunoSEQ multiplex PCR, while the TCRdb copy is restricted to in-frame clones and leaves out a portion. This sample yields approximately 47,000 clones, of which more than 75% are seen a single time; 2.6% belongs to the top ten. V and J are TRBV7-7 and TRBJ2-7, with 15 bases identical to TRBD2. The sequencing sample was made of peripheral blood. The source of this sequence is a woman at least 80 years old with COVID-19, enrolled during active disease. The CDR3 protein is CASSQGLAGGGHEQYF. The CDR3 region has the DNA TGTGCTAGCAGCCAGGGACTAGCGGGAGGTGGGCACGAGCAGTACTTC.